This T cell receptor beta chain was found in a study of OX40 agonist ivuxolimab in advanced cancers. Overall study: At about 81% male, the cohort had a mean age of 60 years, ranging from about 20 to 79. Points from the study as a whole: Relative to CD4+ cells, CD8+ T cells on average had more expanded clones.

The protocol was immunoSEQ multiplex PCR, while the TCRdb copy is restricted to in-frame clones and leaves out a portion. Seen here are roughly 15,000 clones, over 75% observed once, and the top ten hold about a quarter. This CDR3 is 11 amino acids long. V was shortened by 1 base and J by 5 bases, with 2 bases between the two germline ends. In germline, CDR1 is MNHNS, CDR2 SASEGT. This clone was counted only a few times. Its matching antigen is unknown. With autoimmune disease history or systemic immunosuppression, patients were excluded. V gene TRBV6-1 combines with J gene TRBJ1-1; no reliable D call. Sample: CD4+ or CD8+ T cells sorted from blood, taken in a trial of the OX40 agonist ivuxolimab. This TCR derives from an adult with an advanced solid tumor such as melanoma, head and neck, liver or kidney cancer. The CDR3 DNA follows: TGTGCCAGCAGTGAAGTTACTGAAGCTTTCTTT. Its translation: CASSEVTEAFF.